Presented here are 15 T cell receptor beta chains from one specimen sequenced in a study of blood T cell repertoires in COVID-19. The repertoire was sequenced with immunoSEQ multiplex PCR; TCRdb's copy has only in-frame clones and lacks some. In the table there are about 140,000 clones, 65% to 90% of which are singletons. The sequencing sample was made of peripheral blood. Source of these receptors: a man aged 50-59 years with acute or convalescent COVID-19.

The chain has TRBV7-8 and TRBJ2-5; 7 positions agree with TRBD1. The CDR3 consists of 14 residues. Germline V gene sequence: CDR1 SGHVS, CDR2 FQNEAQ. After removal of 3 bases from V and 5 bases from J, the junction contained 6 bases not matched to a gene. The CDR3 loop reads CASSFTGVYETQYF. Written as DNA, the CDR3 is TGTGCCAGCAGCTTCACAGGGGTTTACGAGACCCAGTACTTC.

This chain joins TRBV20-1 and TRBJ1-2; D gene uncertain. V lost 3 bases, J lost 3 bases, and 5 bases lay in between. CDR3 length: 11 residues. Germline CDR1 DFQATT, CDR2 SNEGSKA (reference sequence). The CDR3 spells CSARTDYGYTF. For the CDR3, the DNA is TGCAGTGCTAGGACTGACTATGGCTACACCTTC.

The V gene is TRBV2, the J gene TRBJ1-6, with 7 positions matching TRBD1. The CDR3 has 15 amino acids. J gave up 4 bases and V 6 bases, and 6 bases lay outside the gene matches. Germline V gives CDR1 SNHLY, CDR2 FYNNEI. The CDR3 region is CASRLDRDYNSPLHF. The CDR3 region has the DNA TGTGCCAGCAGGCTCGACAGGGATTATAATTCACCCCTCCACTTT.

The V call is TRBV4-1, the J call TRBJ1-2, with 8 bases identical to TRBD1. CDR1 is MGHRA and CDR2 is YSYEKL in the germline V gene. V shed 1 base, J shed 7 bases, and the junction held 5 bases outside the gene matches. This CDR3 contains 14 residues. In nucleotides, the CDR3 is TGCGCCAGCAGCCAAGCCTCAGGGGGCTCTGGCTACACCTTC. Its protein product is CASSQASGGSGYTF.

This sequence joins TRBV24-1 and TRBJ2-5; TRBD1 aligns across 8 bases. With V trimmed by 3 bases and J by 5 bases, 10 bases remained unmatched. The CDR3 runs to 16 residues. Per germline, CDR1 KGHDR and CDR2 SFDVKD. CDR3 sequence: CATSDALTTGVETQYF. The CDR3 DNA sequence: TGTGCCACCAGTGATGCTCTAACGACAGGGGTTGAGACCCAGTACTTC.

This chain links TRBV28 with TRBJ2-7; no definite D call. This CDR3 has 15 residues. The germline V and J ends were trimmed by 2 bases and 3 bases, with 14 bases remaining between them. The germline V gene has CDR1 MDHEN and CDR2 SYDVKM. CDR3 protein: CASSLGLASYYEQYF. CDR3 coding DNA: TGTGCCAGCAGTTTAGGGCTGGCCAGTTACTACGAGCAGTACTTC.

The chain carries TRBV11-3 and TRBJ2-1; D uncertain. CDR1 and CDR2 (germline): SGHNT, YENEEA. CDR3 length equals 11 residues. V was trimmed by 6 bases and J by 9 bases, leaving 9 bases between them. CDR3 loop: CASSRDSEQFF. The CDR3 nucleotides read TGTGCCAGCAGTCGTGACTCTGAGCAGTTCTTC.

The J gene is TRBJ1-2, the V gene TRBV29-1, with D possibly matching TRBD1 (5 bases). This CDR3 has 12 amino acids. Deletions cut 6 bases from V and 2 bases from J, with 10 bases between. Germline loops: CDR1 SQVTM, CDR2 ANQGSEA. CDR3 amino acids: CSVVGANYGYTF. CDR3 DNA sequence: TGCAGCGTCGTAGGGGCCAACTATGGCTACACCTTC.

The rearrangement joins TRBV24-1 to TRBJ2-1; 9 positions agree with TRBD2. The CDR3 has 13 residues. From germline, CDR1 is KGHDR and CDR2 SFDVKD. The J segment lost 10 bases and the V segment lost 12 bases, leaving 12 bases of the junction unmatched. In nucleotides, the CDR3 is TGTGCCCACCAGAGGACTAGCGAAGGAGAGCAGTTCTTC. Its translation is CAHQRTSEGEQFF.

The chain carries TRBV27 and TRBJ2-4; the match to TRBD1 covers 7 bases. The CDR3 has 15 residues. V was pared by 5 bases and J by 3 bases, with 7 bases of the junction left unmatched. Germline-derived CDR1 and CDR2 are MNHEY and SMNVEV (reference sequence). The CDR3 DNA sequence: TGTGCCAGCAGTGCCACCGGGACAGACAAAAACATTCAGTACTTC. The encoded protein is CASSATGTDKNIQYF.

The genes are TRBV11-2 and TRBJ2-1; 13 bases match TRBD2. V dropped 5 bases and J dropped 7; count of bases not matched to a gene: 8. CDR1 and CDR2 (germline): SGHAT, FQNNGV. The CDR3 has 16 amino acids. CDR3 sequence reads: CASSTRTSGSRNEQFF. CDR3 in DNA: TGTGCCAGCAGCACCCGGACTAGCGGGAGTCGGAATGAGCAGTTCTTC.

The chain combines TRBV9 with TRBJ2-3; 10 nucleotides align to TRBD2. CDR1 SGDLS and CDR2 YYNGEE come from the germline V gene. This CDR3 region has 16 residues. The ends lost 4 bases at V and 7 bases at J; junction bases unmatched: 12. In DNA, the CDR3 is TGTGCCAGCAGCCCAGCAAGCGGGGGGGCCGAGTATACGCAGTATTTT. Its translation is CASSPASGGAEYTQYF. The full variable domain, completed using reference TRBV9 and TRBJ2-3, is DSGVTQTPKHLITATGQRVTLRCSPRSGDLSVYWYQQSLDQGLQFLIQYYNGEERAKGNILERFSAQQFPDLHSELNLSSLELGDSALYFCASSPASGGAEYTQYFGPGTRLTVL.

This sequence joins TRBV2 and TRBJ1-2; tentative D call: TRBD1 (6 bases). V lost 6 bases to trimming and J lost 4 bases, with 18 bases between them. The CDR3 totals 15 residues. The germline V gene has CDR1 SNHLY and CDR2 FYNNEI. DNA of the CDR3: TGTGCCAGCAGAGACACTTGGGGGCGAGGCTATGGCTACACCTTC. Translation: CASRDTWGRGYGYTF.

The genes are TRBV18 and TRBJ1-5; the D gene is possibly TRBD1 (5 bases). Germline CDR1 KGHSH, CDR2 LQKENI. V was cut by 3 bases and J by 2 bases, with 17 bases left in between. This CDR3 spans 17 amino acids. DNA for the CDR3: TGTGCCAGCTCACCGCGGGGCTTACCGGCGGGCAATCAGCCCCAGCATTTT. This translates into CASSPRGLPAGNQPQHF. Using reference TRBV18 and TRBJ1-5 for the parts outside the CDR3, the full variable domain is NAGVMQNPRHLVRRRGQEARLRCSPMKGHSHVYWYRQLPEEGLKFMVYLQKENIIDESGMPKERFSAEFPKEGPSILRIQQVVRGDSAAYFCASSPRGLPAGNQPQHFGDGTRLSIL.

This chain connects TRBV7-3 to TRBJ2-3, with D perhaps matching TRBD1 (5 bases). V was shortened by 0 bases and J by 3 bases, with 10 bases between the two germline ends. The CDR3 sequence is 15 residues long. Germline V gene lookup returns CDR1 SGHTA and CDR2 FQGTGA. The CDR3 protein is CASSLTPGITDTQYF. CDR3 sequence (DNA): TGTGCCAGCAGCTTAACTCCAGGGATTACAGATACGCAGTATTTT.